These 27 T cell receptor beta chains came from one sample sequenced in a study of blood T cell repertoires in COVID-19. Here immunoSEQ multiplex PCR was the method, and the copy in TCRdb shows in-frame clones only, minus some. Of more than 200,000 clones listed, 80% to 90% are singletons. The sample consisted of peripheral blood. These receptors were obtained from a man in his fifties or sixties with acute or convalescent COVID-19.

The J gene is TRBJ2-5, the V gene TRBV27; D may be TRBD2 (7 bases). The CDR3 totals 14 residues. Germline V gene lookup returns CDR1 MNHEY and CDR2 SMNVEV (reference sequence). Trimming pared 2 bases from V and 9 bases from J, leaving 16 bases between. CDR3 sequence (DNA): TGTGCCAGCAGTTTAATAGGGGGGGCTCGGGCCCAGTACTTC. Amino acid sequence: CASSLIGGARAQYF.

The rearrangement uses TRBV13 and TRBJ1-1; D is undetermined. Germline values: CDR1 PRHDT, CDR2 FYEKMQ (reference sequence). The CDR3 covers 13 residues. The V end was cut by 3 bases, the J end by 1 base, with 6 bases between. CDR3 in amino acids: CASSFTGNTEAFF. For the CDR3, the DNA is TGTGCCAGCAGCTTTACCGGGAACACTGAAGCTTTCTTT.

The chain joins TRBV9 to TRBJ2-3; 9 bases are shared with TRBD2. The CDR3 totals 14 residues. Germline CDR1 reads SGDLS; CDR2 reads YYNGEE. V gave up 4 bases and J gave up 4 bases; unmatched junction bases: 4. The CDR3 nucleotides read TGTGCCAGCAGCCACGGACTAGCGTCAGATACGCAGTATTTT. Amino acids: CASSHGLASDTQYF.

This chain links TRBV4-2 with TRBJ1-2; 7 nucleotides line up with TRBD1. V lost 3 bases and J lost 0; bases outside the gene matches: 7. Germline V gives CDR1 LGHNA, CDR2 YNFKEQ. The CDR3 extends over 16 amino acids. The CDR3 DNA follows: TGTGCCAGCAGCCACCTCCGGGACAGCGCTAACTATGGCTACACCTTC. Protein product: CASSHLRDSANYGYTF.

This chain links TRBV5-1 with TRBJ1-1, with a weak D call TRBD1 (5 bases). Between the trimmed V and J ends, which lost 3 bases and 5 bases, there was a span of 11 bases. There are 13 residues in the CDR3. The V gene's germline CDR1 is SGHRS and CDR2 YFSETQ. The CDR3 loop reads CASSSRVGTEAFF. CDR3 DNA: TGCGCCAGCAGCTCCAGGGTGGGTACTGAAGCTTTCTTT.

This sequence joins TRBV11-2 and TRBJ1-4; the D gene is possibly TRBD1 (6 bases). The CDR3 spans 14 residues. Trimming took off 5 bases at V and 4 bases at J, with 11 bases between the two ends. Germline-derived CDR1 and CDR2 are SGHAT and FQNNGV. CDR3 amino acids: CASSEQGYNEKLFF. CDR3 sequence (DNA): TGTGCCAGCAGCGAACAGGGTTATAATGAAAAACTGTTTTTT.

Comment on this clone: Within the sample, other DNA sequences also encode this same CDR3. V usage is TRBV19 and J usage is TRBJ1-6; no reliable D call. The CDR3 is 13 residues long. Trimming removed 3 bases from V and 7 bases from J, with 7 bases in between. The V gene's germline CDR1 is LNHDA and CDR2 SQIVND (reference sequence). CDR3 protein: CASSITGNSPLHF. The CDR3 region has the DNA TGTGCCAGTAGTATTACGGGGAATTCACCCCTCCACTTT.

The V call is TRBV19, the J call TRBJ2-2; 8 bases are shared with TRBD1. Trimming cost V 5 bases and J 7 bases; bases outside gene matches: 6. The CDR3 contains 14 residues. The germline V gene encodes CDR1 LNHDA and CDR2 SQIVND (reference sequence). The CDR3 DNA sequence: TGTGCCAGTAGTGAACCGACAGGGGTCGGGGAGCTGTTTTTT. Residues: CASSEPTGVGELFF.

The V call is TRBV9, the J call TRBJ2-2, with a possible D match to TRBD1 (6 bases). Germline V lookup: CDR1 SGDLS, CDR2 YYNGEE. The CDR3 spans 15 residues. V lost 1 base and J 2 bases, leaving 9 bases between the germline ends. For the CDR3, the DNA is TGTGCCAGCAGCGTACGGACAGACAACACCGGGGAGCTGTTTTTT. This encodes CASSVRTDNTGELFF.

J is TRBJ1-6 and V is TRBV12-3 or TRBV12-4; possibly TRBD1 for D (5 bases). The CDR3 runs 12 residues. The germline V and J ends were trimmed by 0 bases and 11 bases, with 5 bases remaining between them. CDR3 protein: CASSLAGPPLHF. DNA for the CDR3: TGTGCCAGCAGTTTAGCGGGGCCACCCCTCCACTTT.

The V gene is TRBV15, the J gene TRBJ2-3; 10 positions agree with TRBD2. In germline, CDR1 is LNHNV, CDR2 YYDKDF (reference sequence). The CDR3 has 17 residues. The V and J ends lost 3 bases and 1 base, in that order; junction bases with no gene match: 7. The CDR3 DNA sequence: TGTGCCACCAGCAGGTCCCCGAGCGGGGGGGGCACAGATACGCAGTATTTT. Translation gives CATSRSPSGGGTDTQYF.

This chain links TRBV10-1 with TRBJ1-1; perhaps TRBD1 as D (6 bases). This CDR3 is 14 amino acids long. Per germline, CDR1 WNHNN and CDR2 SYGVQD (reference sequence). V lost 2 bases and J 5 bases, leaving 12 bases between the germline ends. DNA of the CDR3: TGCGCCAGCAGTGAGGGGGGGGCCGGTACTGAAGCTTTCTTT. This sequence encodes CASSEGGAGTEAFF.

The count of this clone is one. The V and J genes are TRBV29-1 and TRBJ2-5, with D perhaps matching TRBD2 (6 bases). This CDR3 has 13 amino acids. Per germline, CDR1 SQVTM and CDR2 ANQGSEA. Trimming cost V 6 bases and J 5 bases, with 16 bases left between them. In nucleotides, the CDR3 is TGCAGCGTCTCCCTACTAGCTTTGGAGACCCAGTACTTC. Translation: CSVSLLALETQYF.

The chain combines TRBV7-2 with TRBJ2-3; 15 bases are shared with TRBD2. CDR3 length: 17 residues. CDR1 and CDR2 from the germline V gene are SGHTA and FQGNSA. Trimming cost V 5 bases and J 7 bases; bases outside gene matches: 10. The CDR3 reads CASSPPGLAGGRNTQYF. CDR3 sequence (DNA): TGTGCCAGCAGCCCCCCGGGACTAGCGGGGGGCCGGAATACGCAGTATTTT.

The rearrangement joins TRBV19 to TRBJ1-2; no definite D call. CDR3 length: 15 residues. V lost 5 bases to trimming and J lost 3 bases, with 16 bases between them. The germline gives CDR1 LNHDA, CDR2 SQIVND (reference sequence). CDR3 bases: TGTGCCAGTAGTCAAACGGGATCTACCTACTATGGCTACACCTTC. Translating gives CASSQTGSTYYGYTF.

This chain connects TRBV11-2 to TRBJ1-1; TRBD1 agrees at 10 bases. V was pared by 1 base and J by 4 bases, with 6 bases of the junction left unmatched. CDR3 length: 16 residues. The germline V gene encodes CDR1 SGHAT and CDR2 FQNNGV. CDR3 nucleotide sequence: TGTGCCAGCAGCTTAGCCGACAGGGGGCTTCCCACTGAAGCTTTCTTT. This codes for CASSLADRGLPTEAFF.

V gene TRBV7-2 combines with J gene TRBJ2-5; D not resolved. This CDR3 region has 11 residues. The germline V gene encodes CDR1 SGHTA and CDR2 FQGNSA. V was shortened by 4 bases and J by 5 bases, with 5 bases between the two germline ends. CDR3 nucleotides: TGTGCCAGCAGCTCCTTGGAGACCCAGTACTTC. Translating gives CASSSLETQYF.

The chain has TRBV30 and TRBJ1-2; no firm D call. This CDR3 is built from 13 residues. Trimming removed 3 bases from V and 3 bases from J, with 11 bases in between. Germline loops: CDR1 GTSNPN, CDR2 SVGIG (reference sequence). As DNA, the CDR3 is TGTGCCTGGAGGGGCAAGAGAGACTATGGCTACACCTTC. Amino acid sequence: CAWRGKRDYGYTF.

The sample holds a few counts of this clone. The rearrangement links TRBV18 to TRBJ1-1, with D tentatively TRBD1 (5 bases). Germline V gene data show CDR1 as KGHSH and CDR2 as LQKENI. V shed 8 bases and J shed 8 bases, with 12 bases lying between them. The CDR3 has 11 residues. CDR3 residues: CASIQGIEAFF. Written as DNA, the CDR3 is TGTGCCAGCATCCAGGGAATAGAAGCTTTCTTT.

In this sample, this clone turned up once. This chain joins TRBV15 and TRBJ1-1, with a weak D call TRBD1 (6 bases). The V gene's germline CDR1 is LNHNV and CDR2 YYDKDF (reference sequence). The CDR3 contains 16 residues. The V end lost 5 bases, the J end lost 3 bases, and 19 bases lay between the germline ends. In nucleotides, the CDR3 is TGTGCCACCAGCGCCCCCGGAACAGGGTTCGACACTGAAGCTTTCTTT. This codes for CATSAPGTGFDTEAFF. Complete variable domain (other parts from reference TRBV15 and TRBJ1-1): DAMVIQNPRYQVTQFGKPVTLSCSQTLNHNVMYWYQQKSSQAPKLLFHYYDKDFNNEADTPDNFQSRRPNTSFCFLDIRSPGLGDTAMYLCATSAPGTGFDTEAFFGQGTRLTVV.

V usage is TRBV19 and J usage is TRBJ2-1; D is perhaps TRBD2 (5 bases). Trimming took off 3 bases at V and 0 bases at J, with 9 bases between the two ends. Per germline, CDR1 LNHDA and CDR2 SQIVND (reference sequence). The CDR3 loop spans 15 amino acids. The DNA for the CDR3 is TGTGCCAGTAGTATCCTGAGGGTCTCCTACAATGAGCAGTTCTTC. Residues: CASSILRVSYNEQFF.

The chain joins TRBV7-9 to TRBJ1-5; the match to TRBD1 covers 9 bases. Germline lookup yields CDR1 SEHNR and CDR2 FQNEAQ (reference sequence). With V trimmed by 8 bases and J by 6 bases, 8 bases remained unmatched. The CDR3 sequence is 14 residues long. The CDR3 is CASASGQGFQPQHF. As DNA, the CDR3 is TGTGCCAGCGCCTCGGGACAGGGTTTTCAGCCCCAGCATTTT.

DNA for the CDR3: TGCGCCAGCAGCTTGGGTTCTGGGGGCCCGGGCACAGATACGCAGTATTTT. Translated, it gives CASSLGSGGPGTDTQYF. J is TRBJ2-3 and V is TRBV5-1; D is perhaps TRBD1 (6 bases). The length of the CDR3 is 17 residues. V gave up 0 bases and J gave up 1 base, with 15 bases separating them. Germline-derived CDR1 and CDR2 are SGHRS and YFSETQ.

This sequence joins TRBV27 and TRBJ2-7; 8 positions match TRBD1. The germline V gene has CDR1 MNHEY and CDR2 SMNVEV (reference sequence). V lost 6 bases to trimming and J lost 6 bases; unmatched junction nucleotides: 16. The CDR3 covers 16 residues. In DNA, the CDR3 is TGTGCCAGCAGGTCCCTCCCCCAGGGGGCGTGGAGCGAGCAGTACTTC. Protein: CASRSLPQGAWSEQYF.

This clone was counted a few times. This rearrangement joins TRBV7-8 to TRBJ1-5, with D unresolved. CDR1 is SGHVS, CDR2 FQNEAQ, per germline. Trimming removed 4 bases at V and 0 bases at J, with 10 bases between. The CDR3 consists of 15 residues. CDR3 sequence: CASSSGVYSNQPQHF. The CDR3 DNA reads as TGTGCCAGCAGCTCTGGAGTCTATAGCAATCAGCCCCAGCATTTT.

The gene calls are TRBV7-9 and TRBJ1-4, with 8 bases aligning to TRBD1. This CDR3 spans 15 amino acids. From germline, CDR1 is SEHNR and CDR2 FQNEAQ (reference sequence). The trim removed 4 bases at V and 2 bases at J, leaving 3 bases unmatched. The CDR3 bases are TGTGCCAGCAGCTCAGGGACAGGTACTAATGAAAAACTGTTTTTT. This gives the protein CASSSGTGTNEKLFF.

V usage is TRBV3-1 (or the pseudogene TRBV3-2) and J usage is TRBJ2-3, with D hard to call. Germline CDR1 LGHDT, CDR2 YNNKEL (reference sequence). Trimming removed 1 base at V and 10 bases at J, with 12 bases between. This CDR3 is 13 amino acids long. The CDR3 loop reads CASSQAPSGPQYF. The CDR3 coding sequence is TGTGCCAGCAGCCAAGCTCCCAGTGGGCCGCAGTATTTT.